The 2 T cell receptor beta chains listed next were all sequenced from one sample in a study of cytomegalovirus exposure and HLA in healthy donors (dated by TCRdb to about 2017). The receptor library was made with the immunoSEQ multiplex PCR assay. For the multiplex PCR, a mixture combining 60 forward primers for TCR Vbeta segments and 13 reverse primers for TCR Jbeta segments was used. Sourced from immuneACCESS, this table was stored by TCRdb with only in-frame sequences that have V and J called. A share of the clones is absent; for the studies checked, an unresolved V gene accounts for under half, and the remainder has no known explanation. The sample table contains 95,000 to 150,000 clones; only one count was recorded for over 60% of them. In total, the top ten clones hold 1.5% of the sample. Sequenced material: PBMCs. These receptors were collected from a man aged 18 to 29 in good health and CMV-seronegative.

The DNA of the CDR3 is TGCGCCAGCAGCTTAACTCGGCAGGCAAACAATGAGCAGTTCTTC. Translated, it gives CASSLTRQANNEQFF. The V and J genes are TRBV5-1 and TRBJ2-1, with D unclear. The CDR3 totals 15 residues. V was pared by 2 bases and J by 5 bases, with 14 bases between. Germline V gene data show CDR1 as SGHRS and CDR2 as YFSETQ.

The J gene is TRBJ2-3, the V gene TRBV10-3, with 13 nucleotides matching TRBD2. The J segment lost 3 bases and the V segment lost 10 bases, leaving 16 bases of the junction unmatched. This CDR3 contains 18 residues. Germline assignment: CDR1 ENHRY and CDR2 SYGVKD. CDR3 bases: TGTGCCACCGCCCTCCGAAGACTAGCGGGGGGAGGGACAGATACGCAGTATTTT. Protein: CATALRRLAGGGTDTQYF.